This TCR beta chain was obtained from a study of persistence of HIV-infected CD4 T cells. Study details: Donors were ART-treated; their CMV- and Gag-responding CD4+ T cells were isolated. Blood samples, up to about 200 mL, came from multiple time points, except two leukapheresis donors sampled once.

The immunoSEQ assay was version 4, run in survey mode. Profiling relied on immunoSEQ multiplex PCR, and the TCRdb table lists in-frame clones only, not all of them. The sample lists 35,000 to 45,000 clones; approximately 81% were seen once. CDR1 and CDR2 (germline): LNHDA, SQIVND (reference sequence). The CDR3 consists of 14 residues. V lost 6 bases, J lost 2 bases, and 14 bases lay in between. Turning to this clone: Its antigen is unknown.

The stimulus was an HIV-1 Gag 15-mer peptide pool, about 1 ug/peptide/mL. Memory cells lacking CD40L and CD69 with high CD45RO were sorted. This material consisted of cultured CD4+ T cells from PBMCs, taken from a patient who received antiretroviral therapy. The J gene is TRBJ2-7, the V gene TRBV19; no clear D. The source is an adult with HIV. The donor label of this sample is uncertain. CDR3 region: CASSRSSNPYEQYF. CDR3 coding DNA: TGTGCCAGTAGCAGATCCAGCAACCCCTACGAGCAGTACTTC.